This record covers a single T cell receptor beta chain. What it binds is not known. The sorted conventional CD4+ T cells were CD25-low and CD127-high, with genomic DNA sequenced. These data come from a study of regulatory and conventional T cells in RAG deficiency. Here immunoSEQ multiplex PCR was the method, and the copy in TCRdb shows in-frame clones only, minus some. The data show under 35,000 clones, about 80% seen once. Study-wide findings and caveats: Shannon entropy was markedly lower and Simpson indices higher in RAG-deficient patients than control T-cell subsets. Treg unique TCR beta sequences were 80 to 100-fold fewer in Omenn syndrome and CID/AS patients than controls.

Separately, the same data were catalogued under a study of regulatory T cells. That paper notes: The primer mix had 52 TRBV and 13 TRBJ primers.

The sequenced sample consisted of CD4+ effector T cells sorted from blood. The clonotype comes from a human donor in good health.

CDR3 sequence: CASSLIGDRGGGYTF. The DNA of the CDR3 is TGTGCCAGCAGCTTAATAGGAGACAGGGGAGGTGGCTACACCTTC. V is TRBV7-3 and J is TRBJ1-2; 8 bases are shared with TRBD1. V lost 1 base to trimming and J lost 7 bases; unmatched junction nucleotides: 8. The CDR3 is 15 residues long. Germline CDR1 reads SGHTA; CDR2 reads FQGTGA.